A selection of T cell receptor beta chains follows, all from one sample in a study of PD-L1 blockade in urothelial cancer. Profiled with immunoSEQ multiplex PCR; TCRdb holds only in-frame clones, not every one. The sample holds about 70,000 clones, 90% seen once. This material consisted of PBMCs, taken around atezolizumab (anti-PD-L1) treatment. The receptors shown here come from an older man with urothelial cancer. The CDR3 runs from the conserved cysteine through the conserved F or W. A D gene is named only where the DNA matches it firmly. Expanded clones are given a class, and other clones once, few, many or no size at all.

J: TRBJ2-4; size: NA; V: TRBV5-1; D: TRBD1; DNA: TGCGCCAGCAGCTTGGCCACAGGGGGGAACATTCAGTACTTC; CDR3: CASSLATGGNIQYF
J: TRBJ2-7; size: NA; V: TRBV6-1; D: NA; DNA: TGTGCCAGCAGTGAAGAAACAGCCGTCGTCGAGCAGTACTTC; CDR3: CASSEETAVVEQYF
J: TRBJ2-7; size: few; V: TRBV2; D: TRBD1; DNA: TGTGCCAGCAGCGCAGGGACAGGGCTTTCCTACGAGCAGTACTTC; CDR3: CASSAGTGLSYEQYF
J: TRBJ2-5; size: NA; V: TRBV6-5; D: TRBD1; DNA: TGTGCCAGCAGACGACAGGGGACAGAGACCCAGTACTTC; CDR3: CASRRQGTETQYF
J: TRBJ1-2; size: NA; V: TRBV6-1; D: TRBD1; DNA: TGTGCCAGCAGTGAAGCTACAGGGGGCTATGGCTACACCTTC; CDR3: CASSEATGGYGYTF
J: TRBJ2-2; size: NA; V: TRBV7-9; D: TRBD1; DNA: TGTGCCGGGTCCACAGGGGCCAGCACCGGGGAGCTGTTTTTT; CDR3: CAGSTGASTGELFF
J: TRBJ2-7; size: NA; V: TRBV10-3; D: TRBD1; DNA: TGTGCCATCAGTGTGGGGGGACAGGGGGCCGCCGAGCAGTACTTC; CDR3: CAISVGGQGAAEQYF
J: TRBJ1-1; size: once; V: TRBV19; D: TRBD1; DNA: TGTGCCAGTAGTAGGACAGGGGGCTCAAACACTGAAGCTTTCTTT; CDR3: CASSRTGGSNTEAFF
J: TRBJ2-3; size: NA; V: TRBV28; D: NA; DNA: TGTGCCAGCAGATCGGGACTCGCCACAGATACGCAGTATTTT; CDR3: CASRSGLATDTQYF
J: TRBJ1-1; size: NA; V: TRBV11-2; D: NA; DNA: TGTGCCAGCAGCTCCGGACAGAGACGAATGAACACTGAAGCTTTCTTT; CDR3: CASSSGQRRMNTEAFF
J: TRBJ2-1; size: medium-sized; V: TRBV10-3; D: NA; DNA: TGTGCCATCAGCGAACAGTTGATTGAGCAGTTCTTC; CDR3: CAISEQLIEQFF
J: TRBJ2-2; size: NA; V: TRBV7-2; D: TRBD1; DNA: TGTGCCAGCAGGACAGGGGGCGCGGGGAACACCGGGGAGCTGTTTTTT; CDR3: CASRTGGAGNTGELFF
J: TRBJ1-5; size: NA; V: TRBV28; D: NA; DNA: TGTGCCAGCAGTTTATATCAGGGTCAGCCCCAGCATTTT; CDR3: CASSLYQGQPQHF
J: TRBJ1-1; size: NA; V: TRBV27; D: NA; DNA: TGTGCCAGCAGTTTAAGGACAGCCCACGAAGCTTTCTTT; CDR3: CASSLRTAHEAFF
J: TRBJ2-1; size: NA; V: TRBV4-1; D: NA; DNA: TGCGCCAGCAGCCAGGTAGCGGAAAACTACAATGAGCAGTTCTTC; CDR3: CASSQVAENYNEQFF
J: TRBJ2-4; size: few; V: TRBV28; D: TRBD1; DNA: TGTGCCAGCAGTACAGGGGGCGCCTCTGGAAACATTCAGTACTTC; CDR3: CASSTGGASGNIQYF